One T cell receptor beta chain is described in this entry. This sample was included in a study of graft-versus-host responses after intestinal transplantation. Sequencing was performed with immunoSEQ multiplex PCR; in TCRdb, only in-frame clones are kept and a portion is missing. The top ten clones hold about 7.9% of a sample with about 1,800 clones, more than 70% of them seen once. Lamina propria and intraepithelial lymphocytes were released by processing graft tissue. Germline V gene sequence: CDR1 KGHSH, CDR2 LQKENI. V trimming: 3 bases; J trimming: 2 bases; junction bases outside the gene matches: 1. The CDR3 is 13 amino acids.

The sequence came from a human patient who received an intestinal transplant, so some T cells may come from the graft donor. The V gene is TRBV18, the J gene TRBJ2-7; TRBD1 matches at 7 bases. This specimen consisted of ileum tissue, obtained approximately 400 days after intestinal transplantation. The CDR3 DNA is TGTGCCAGCTCACCGGGGACAGCCTACGAGCAGTACTTC. Encoded protein: CASSPGTAYEQYF.